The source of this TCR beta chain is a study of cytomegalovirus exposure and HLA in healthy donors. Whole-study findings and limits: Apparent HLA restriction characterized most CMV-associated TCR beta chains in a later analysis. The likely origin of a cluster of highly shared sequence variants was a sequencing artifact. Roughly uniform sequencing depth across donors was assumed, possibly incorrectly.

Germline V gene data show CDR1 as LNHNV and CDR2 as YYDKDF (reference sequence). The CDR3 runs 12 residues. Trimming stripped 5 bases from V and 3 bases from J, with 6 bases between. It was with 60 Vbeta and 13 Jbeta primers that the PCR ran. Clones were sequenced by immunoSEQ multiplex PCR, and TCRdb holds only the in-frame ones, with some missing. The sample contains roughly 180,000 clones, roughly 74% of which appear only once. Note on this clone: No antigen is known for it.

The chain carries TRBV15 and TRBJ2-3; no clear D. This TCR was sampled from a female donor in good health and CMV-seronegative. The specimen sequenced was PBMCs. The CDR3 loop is CATSGRTDTQYF. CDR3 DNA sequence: TGTGCCACCAGCGGCCGAACAGATACGCAGTATTTT.